These 14 T cell receptor beta chains share one sample of origin, sequenced in a study of shared clonotypes between healthy human individuals. The table came from immunoSEQ multiplex PCR; TCRdb's copy has only in-frame clones and leaves some out. The sample gives over a million clones, 95% to 99% of which show up once; about 0.4% is in the top ten. Material: naive CD4+ T cells sorted from blood. The subset denotes: CD45RA+ positively selected. All receptors come from a man younger than 40 in good health.

This clone was picked up one time. The chain carries TRBV5-6 and TRBJ1-2, with D uncertain. This CDR3 has 14 residues. V was shortened by 0 bases and J by 1 base, with 7 bases between the two germline ends. Germline assignment: CDR1 SGHDT and CDR2 YYEEEE. CDR3 protein: CASSLAQFNYGYTF. The CDR3 DNA reads as TGTGCCAGCAGCTTGGCACAGTTTAACTATGGCTACACCTTC.

The gene calls are TRBV10-2 and TRBJ2-3; 7 nucleotides agree with TRBD2. Unmatched junction bases numbered 8, after V lost 8 bases and J lost 3 bases. Germline values: CDR1 WSHSY, CDR2 SAAADI. The CDR3 loop spans 14 amino acids. CDR3 sequence reads: CASDPTSVTDTQYF. The CDR3 nucleotides are TGCGCCAGCGACCCCACTAGCGTTACAGATACGCAGTATTTT.

The CDR3 protein is CASSPELAPSPYEQYF. The CDR3 region has the DNA TGTGCCAGCTCACCCGAGCTAGCGCCATCCCCCTACGAGCAGTACTTC. The genes are TRBV18 and TRBJ2-7, with TRBD2 as a possible D gene (6 bases). The V and J ends lost 3 bases and 2 bases respectively, with 17 bases between them. Germline lookup yields CDR1 KGHSH and CDR2 LQKENI. The length of the CDR3 is 16 residues. The full variable domain, with the rest looked up from reference TRBV18 and TRBJ2-7, is NAGVMQNPRHLVRRRGQEARLRCSPMKGHSHVYWYRQLPEEGLKFMVYLQKENIIDESGMPKERFSAEFPKEGPSILRIQQVVRGDSAAYFCASSPELAPSPYEQYFGPGTRLTVT.

This sequence joins TRBV5-1 and TRBJ2-7, with D perhaps matching TRBD1 (5 bases). This CDR3 region has 17 residues. The V gene lost 3 bases and the J gene lost 0 bases, with 19 bases spanning the gap. Germline V gene data show CDR1 as SGHRS and CDR2 as YFSETQ. CDR3 nucleotides: TGCGCCAGCAGCTCCTTTACAGGTCTCGGGCGCTCCTACGAGCAGTACTTC. Translating it yields CASSSFTGLGRSYEQYF.

V and J are TRBV28 and TRBJ2-1; a possible D gene is TRBD2 (6 bases). The germline V gene has CDR1 MDHEN and CDR2 SYDVKM. CDR3 length equals 15 residues. Deletions cut 6 bases from V and 5 bases from J, with 17 bases between. CDR3 DNA sequence: TGTGCCAGCAGCCGCCTTATGGGGGGAGACAATGAGCAGTTCTTC. Its translation: CASSRLMGGDNEQFF.

The chain employs TRBV18 and TRBJ2-7; D might be TRBD2 (7 bases). The CDR3 is 18 residues long. Per the germline V gene, CDR1 is KGHSH and CDR2 is LQKENI. The V end lost 4 bases, the J end lost 5 bases, and 27 bases lay between the germline ends. The CDR3 region is CASSLGGTILGRADEQYF. The CDR3 DNA reads TGTGCCAGCTCACTTGGCGGGACAATCTTAGGGAGGGCCGACGAGCAGTACTTC.

V is TRBV11-2 and J is TRBJ1-1; TRBD1 might be the D (5 bases). Trimming stripped 1 base from V and 4 bases from J, with 13 bases between. Germline-derived CDR1 and CDR2 are SGHAT and FQNNGV. CDR3 length: 15 residues. The CDR3 nucleotides read TGTGCCAGCAGCTTAGTTTCGGGGGGACGCACTGAAGCTTTCTTT. Translation: CASSLVSGGRTEAFF.

The DNA of the CDR3 is TGCGCCAGCAGCTTGGGATTCGGGACTAGCGGGAGTAAAGAGACCCAGTACTTC. This gives the protein CASSLGFGTSGSKETQYF. J is TRBJ2-5 and V is TRBV5-1; 14 bases are shared with TRBD2. Unmatched junction bases numbered 7, after V lost 0 bases and J lost 3 bases. Germline V gene data show CDR1 as SGHRS and CDR2 as YFSETQ. This CDR3 spans 18 amino acids. The whole variable domain, filled in from reference TRBV5-1 and TRBJ2-5, reads KAGVTQTPRYLIKTRGQQVTLSCSPISGHRSVSWYQQTPGQGLQFLFEYFSETQRNKGNFPGRFSGRQFSNSRSEMNVSTLELGDSALYLCASSLGFGTSGSKETQYFGPGTRLLVL.

The gene calls are TRBV7-8 and TRBJ1-5; 8 bases fit TRBD1. The CDR3 length is 16 residues. Trimming cost V 5 bases and J 9 bases; bases outside gene matches: 15. CDR1 and CDR2 from the germline V gene are SGHVS and FQNEAQ. DNA of the CDR3: TGTGCCAGCAGCGCAGGGGGCTCTAGGGACCATCGGCCCCAGCATTTT. Translated, it gives CASSAGGSRDHRPQHF.

This chain uses TRBV6-1 with TRBJ2-7, with TRBD2 matching over 8 bases. The CDR3 extends over 12 amino acids. Trimming took 7 bases from V and 4 from J; bases not matched to a gene: 3. CDR1 is MNHNS, CDR2 SASEGT, per germline. CDR3 sequence (DNA): TGTGCCAGCACTGCGGGGGGATACGAGCAGTACTTC. Its translation is CASTAGGYEQYF.

CDR3 DNA: TGTGCCAGCAGCTTGGGCGGGAGCGGTGAGACCCAGTACTTC. It encodes CASSLGGSGETQYF. V is TRBV5-6 and J is TRBJ2-5; 7 bases line up with TRBD2. Germline CDR1 reads SGHDT; CDR2 reads YYEEEE. V lost 0 bases and J lost 5; bases outside the gene matches: 4. The CDR3 extends over 14 amino acids.

Concerning this clone: Distinct nucleotide sequences in the sample also encode this CDR3. V gene TRBV6-5 combines with J gene TRBJ2-7, with 12 bases matching TRBD2. CDR1 and CDR2 (germline): MNHEY, SVGAGI. CDR3 length: 15 amino acids. J lost 0 bases, V lost 5 bases, and 2 bases had no gene match. CDR3 protein: CASSRTSGVSYEQYF. The CDR3, as DNA: TGTGCCAGCAGTCGGACTAGCGGGGTCTCCTACGAGCAGTACTTC.

The V gene is TRBV9, the J gene TRBJ2-2, with 8 bases aligning to TRBD1. The CDR3 has 16 residues. The germline V gene encodes CDR1 SGDLS and CDR2 YYNGEE. Trimming took 3 bases from V and 0 from J; bases not matched to a gene: 4. CDR3 region: CASSDRDRSNTGELFF. The CDR3 coding sequence is TGTGCCAGCAGCGACCGGGACAGGTCGAACACCGGGGAGCTGTTTTTT.

The CDR3 DNA follows: TGTGCCAGCAGCATCGGACTAGCGGGAGCGTCGGGCAATGAGCAGTTCTTC. The encoded protein is CASSIGLAGASGNEQFF. The chain recombines TRBV5-4 with TRBJ2-1; 13 bases map to TRBD2. The CDR3 is made up of 17 amino acids. The V gene end was trimmed by 4 bases and the J gene end by 6 bases; junction bases not matched to a gene: 10. Germline V CDR1 and CDR2: SGHNT, YYREEE (reference sequence).